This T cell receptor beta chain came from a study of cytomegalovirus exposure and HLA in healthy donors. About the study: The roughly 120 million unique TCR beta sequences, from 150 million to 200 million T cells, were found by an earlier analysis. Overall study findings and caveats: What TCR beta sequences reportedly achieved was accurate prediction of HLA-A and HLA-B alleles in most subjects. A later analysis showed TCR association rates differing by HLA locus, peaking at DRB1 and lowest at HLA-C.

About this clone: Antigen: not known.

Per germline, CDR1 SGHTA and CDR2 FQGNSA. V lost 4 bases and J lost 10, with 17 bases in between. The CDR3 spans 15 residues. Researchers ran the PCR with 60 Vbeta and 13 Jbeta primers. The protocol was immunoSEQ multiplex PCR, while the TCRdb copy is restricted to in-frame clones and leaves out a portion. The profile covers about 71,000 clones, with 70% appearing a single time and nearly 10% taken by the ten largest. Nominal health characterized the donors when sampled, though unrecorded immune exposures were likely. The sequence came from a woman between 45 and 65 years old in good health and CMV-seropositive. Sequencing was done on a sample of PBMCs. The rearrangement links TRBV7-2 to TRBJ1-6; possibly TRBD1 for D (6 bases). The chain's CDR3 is CASSWDEGGISPLHF. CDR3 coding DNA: TGTGCCAGCAGCTGGGATGAGGGGGGGATCTCACCCCTCCACTTT.